This passage covers 30 T cell receptor beta chains from one sample sequenced in a study of Ad26.COV2.S vaccination and SARS-CoV-2 variants (dated by TCRdb to the early 2020s). Per the publication, the treatment or condition label means: 15 to 20 received Ad26.COV2.S at low or high dose, single or two shots; 5 received placebo; per-sample allocation not given. Repertoires of vaccine and placebo recipients were sequenced from samples taken on day 63 after the first injection. Receptor libraries were prepared by the immunoSEQ multiplex PCR assay. Drawn from immuneACCESS, this table holds only the in-frame rearrangements with V and J called that TCRdb kept. Clones are partly lost; checked studies trace under half to an unresolved V gene and leave the rest unexplained. The sample table lists around 300,000 clones, about 89% of them with a count of one. The top ten clones comprise approximately 5% of the sample.

The sample consisted of peripheral blood, taken in a trial of Ad26.COV2.S vaccine versus placebo. The receptors were gathered from a person between 18 and 65 years old who received the Ad26.COV2.S COVID-19 vaccine or a placebo.

The gene calls are TRBV19 and TRBJ2-2, with D uncertain. CDR3 length: 14 residues. The V end lost 7 bases, the J end lost 2 bases, and 11 bases lay between the germline ends. Germline CDR1 is LNHDA and CDR2 is SQIVND (reference sequence). The CDR3 nucleotides read TGTGCCAGTACCTCATGGAGAAACACCGGGGAGCTGTTTTTT. Translating gives CASTSWRNTGELFF. The complete variable domain, with remaining parts taken from reference TRBV19 and TRBJ2-2, reads DGGITQSPKYLFRKEGQNVTLSCEQNLNHDAMYWYRQDPGQGLRLIYYSQIVNDFQKGDIAEGYSVSREKKESFPLTVTSAQKNPTAFYLCASTSWRNTGELFFGEGSRLTVL.

The V gene is TRBV7-2, the J gene TRBJ1-1; weak D call: TRBD1 (5 bases). Germline V gene data show CDR1 as SGHTA and CDR2 as FQGNSA. The CDR3 totals 17 residues. The V end lost 5 bases, the J end lost 6 bases, and 25 bases lay between the germline ends. The CDR3 DNA follows: TGTGCCAGCAGCCAACGTTGGGGGGTTATGGATTACGCTGAAGCTTTCTTT. This gives the protein CASSQRWGVMDYAEAFF. The entire variable domain, with the rest obtained from reference TRBV7-2 and TRBJ1-1, is as follows: GAGVSQSPSNKVTEKGKDVELRCDPISGHTALYWYRQSLGQGLEFLIYFQGNSAPDKSGLPSDRFSAERTGGSVSTLTIQRTQQEDSAVYLCASSQRWGVMDYAEAFFGQGTRLTVV.

This chain links TRBV6-1 with TRBJ2-5; 11 bases map to TRBD2. Germline V gene lookup returns CDR1 MNHNS and CDR2 SASEGT. V gave up 2 bases and J gave up 1 base; unmatched junction bases: 3. This CDR3 region has 16 residues. The CDR3 DNA follows: TGTGCCAGCAGTGAAAATCTAGCGGGGGGCCAAGAGACCCAGTACTTC. Encoded protein: CASSENLAGGQETQYF.

The J gene is TRBJ2-5, the V gene TRBV5-1; D perhaps matches TRBD1 (5 bases). The V and J ends lost 1 base and 5 bases respectively, with 12 bases between them. CDR1 and CDR2 (germline): SGHRS, YFSETQ. This CDR3 has 14 amino acids. The CDR3 nucleotides are TGCGCCAGCAGCTTGATAGGGGAAGCGGAGACCCAGTACTTC. It is translated as CASSLIGEAETQYF.

The chain employs TRBV27 and TRBJ1-5; D is unclear. Trimming shortened V by 5 bases and J by 0 bases, and 11 bases separated the two germline ends. Germline CDR1 MNHEY, CDR2 SMNVEV (reference sequence). CDR3 length equals 15 residues. The CDR3: CASSPLGSSNQPQHF. DNA of the CDR3: TGTGCCAGCAGTCCCCTTGGTAGTAGCAATCAGCCCCAGCATTTT.

V is TRBV5-1 and J is TRBJ2-2; the match to TRBD2 covers 12 bases. There are 17 residues in the CDR3. Losses at the gene ends were 4 bases for V and 6 bases for J; bases not matched to a gene: 10. The germline gives CDR1 SGHRS, CDR2 YFSETQ. The CDR3 protein is CASSLRSTSGSSGELFF. The DNA of the CDR3 is TGCGCCAGCAGCCTACGATCGACTAGCGGGAGCTCCGGGGAGCTGTTTTTT.

The gene calls are TRBV5-1 and TRBJ1-3; D is unclear. The CDR3 is 15 residues long. V shed 0 bases and J shed 0 bases, with 7 bases lying between them. Germline assignment: CDR1 SGHRS and CDR2 YFSETQ. The CDR3 sequence: CASSLGFVSGNTIYF. CDR3 DNA sequence: TGCGCCAGCAGCTTGGGTTTTGTCTCTGGAAACACCATATATTTT.

The V gene is TRBV29-1, the J gene TRBJ2-1, with a possible D match to TRBD2 (5 bases). The CDR3 has 14 amino acids. CDR1 SQVTM and CDR2 ANQGSEA come from the germline V gene. V lost 3 bases and J lost 2, with 11 bases in between. The CDR3 spells CSVEERAPYNEQFF. The CDR3, as DNA: TGCAGCGTTGAGGAGAGGGCGCCCTACAATGAGCAGTTCTTC.

This chain joins TRBV5-8 and TRBJ1-2; D is uncertain. Germline assignment: CDR1 SGHTS and CDR2 YDEGEE. This CDR3 has 16 amino acids. V was trimmed by 4 bases and J by 1 base, leaving 17 bases between them. The CDR3 sequence is CASSPDGTSNNYGYTF. The DNA for the CDR3 is TGTGCCAGCAGCCCCGATGGAACCAGCAATAACTATGGCTACACCTTC.

This clone was observed once. J is TRBJ2-1 and V is TRBV29-1, with 7 positions matching TRBD2. Germline V CDR1 and CDR2: SQVTM, ANQGSEA. The V segment lost 4 bases and the J segment 0 bases; nucleotides outside the gene matches: 3. The CDR3 runs 14 residues. This CDR3 reads CSVGRGSSYNEQFF. CDR3 sequence (DNA): TGCAGCGTTGGGCGCGGGAGCTCCTACAATGAGCAGTTCTTC.

The CDR3 here is CASSQDLAGNTEAFF. The CDR3 coding sequence is TGTGCCAGCAGCCAAGATCTCGCAGGGAACACTGAAGCTTTCTTT. V gene TRBV3-1 (or the pseudogene TRBV3-2) combines with J gene TRBJ1-1; D is ambiguous. Germline CDR1 and CDR2: LGHDT and YNNKEL (reference sequence). V was cut by 0 bases and J by 1 base, with 9 bases left in between. The CDR3 extends over 15 amino acids.

The genes are TRBV7-8 and TRBJ2-1, with D perhaps TRBD2 (6 bases). There are 16 residues in the CDR3. Trimming cost V 3 bases and J 4 bases, with 16 bases left between them. In germline, CDR1 is SGHVS, CDR2 FQNEAQ. The CDR3: CASSFPGGPQYNEQFF. In DNA form, the CDR3 reads TGTGCCAGCAGCTTTCCCGGGGGACCTCAGTACAATGAGCAGTTCTTC.

V usage is TRBV2 and J usage is TRBJ2-1; 7 bases agree with TRBD2. The J segment lost 10 bases and the V segment lost 4 bases, leaving 7 bases of the junction unmatched. Germline values: CDR1 SNHLY, CDR2 FYNNEI. CDR3 length equals 13 residues. In DNA, the CDR3 is TGTGCCAGCAGTGGGCCAGGGAGGGACGAGCAGTTCTTC. It is translated as CASSGPGRDEQFF.

V and J are TRBV2 and TRBJ1-4; possible D gene TRBD1, 6 bases. CDR3 length equals 14 residues. Between the trimmed V and J ends, which lost 8 bases and 4 bases, there was a span of 14 bases. Germline V CDR1 and CDR2: SNHLY, FYNNEI. Here the CDR3 reads CASERDTNNEKLFF. The CDR3, as DNA: TGTGCCAGCGAGCGGGACACGAATAATGAAAAACTGTTTTTT.

The chain is built from TRBV5-1 and TRBJ1-4; no reliable D call. The CDR3 extends over 17 amino acids. V lost 0 bases to trimming and J lost 1 base, with 13 bases between them. In germline, CDR1 is SGHRS, CDR2 YFSETQ. CDR3 bases: TGCGCCAGCAGCTTGGAAGTGCCCGGTCGAACTAATGAAAAACTGTTTTTT. Residues: CASSLEVPGRTNEKLFF.

This clone occurred a few times. The chain joins TRBV5-6 to TRBJ2-7, with D maybe TRBD1 (5 bases). The germline V gene encodes CDR1 SGHDT and CDR2 YYEEEE. The V end lost 1 base, the J end lost 3 bases, and 17 bases lay between the germline ends. The CDR3 runs to 16 residues. CDR3 loop: CASSLRQNYLYYEQYF. The CDR3 DNA follows: TGTGCCAGCAGCTTGCGACAGAACTATCTCTACTACGAGCAGTACTTC.

This chain connects TRBV29-1 to TRBJ2-7, with D unresolved. This CDR3 contains 11 residues. The V end lost 8 bases, the J end lost 2 bases, and 10 bases lay between the germline ends. The germline V gene encodes CDR1 SQVTM and CDR2 ANQGSEA. The DNA of the CDR3 is TGCAGCATCGTTGATACCTACGAGCAGTACTTC. It encodes CSIVDTYEQYF.

The rearrangement uses TRBV5-1 and TRBJ2-7; possible D gene TRBD2, 7 bases. This CDR3 comprises 14 residues. V lost 0 bases to trimming and J lost 2 bases, with 9 bases between them. Germline lookup yields CDR1 SGHRS and CDR2 YFSETQ. CDR3 sequence (DNA): TGCGCCAGCAGCTTGGGGCGGGGGCCCTACGAGCAGTACTTC. It is translated as CASSLGRGPYEQYF.

J is TRBJ2-1 and V is TRBV7-6, with D possibly matching TRBD2 (5 bases). Germline V gene sequence: CDR1 SGHVS, CDR2 FNYEAQ. Trimming stripped 5 bases from V and 5 bases from J, with 13 bases between. This CDR3 is 14 amino acids long. The CDR3 coding sequence is TGTGCCAGCAGCCGCCCCGGAGCGGACAATGAGCAGTTCTTC. Encoded protein: CASSRPGADNEQFF.

The V gene is TRBV2, the J gene TRBJ1-1; 10 bases are a match to TRBD1. Trimming at V came to 4 bases and at J to 5 bases, leaving 7 bases not matched to a gene. Germline CDR1 reads SNHLY; CDR2 reads FYNNEI. CDR3 length equals 15 residues. CDR3 nucleotides: TGTGCCAGCAGTGGTGACAGGGGGCCGGATACTGAAGCTTTCTTT. This sequence encodes CASSGDRGPDTEAFF.

This clone was observed a handful of times. Written as DNA, the CDR3 is TGTGCCAGCAGCTTGTCGGCGGGAGTCGGGTCAGCTCAGTACTTC. It translates to CASSLSAGVGSAQYF. The chain is built from TRBV5-5 and TRBJ2-7; 7 positions agree with TRBD2. The junction had 14 bases not matched to a gene; V was cut back by 1 base and J by 10 bases. This CDR3 contains 15 residues. Germline CDR1 and CDR2: SGHKS and YYEKEE (reference sequence).

The chain has TRBV28 and TRBJ2-1, with a possible D match to TRBD1 (5 bases). The CDR3 runs to 15 residues. V was trimmed by 3 bases and J by 2 bases, leaving 11 bases between them. CDR1 and CDR2 from the germline V gene are MDHEN and SYDVKM. CDR3 loop: CASSFEQVAYNEQFF. CDR3 sequence (DNA): TGTGCCAGCAGTTTCGAACAGGTCGCCTACAATGAGCAGTTCTTC.

The V gene is TRBV12-3 or TRBV12-4, the J gene TRBJ1-1; tentative D call: TRBD1 (5 bases). The CDR3 is made up of 12 amino acids. The ends were cut back, 3 bases at V and 5 bases at J, with 7 bases in the middle. The CDR3 DNA follows: TGTGCCAGCAGTTTTGGGGCAACTGAAGCTTTCTTT. It is translated as CASSFGATEAFF.

This chain uses TRBV28 with TRBJ1-1; D might be TRBD1 (5 bases). Germline CDR1 and CDR2: MDHEN and SYDVKM. The CDR3 length is 15 residues. Trimming took 3 bases from V and 1 from J, leaving 12 bases between them. This chain's CDR3 is CASSFGAGRNTEAFF. DNA of the CDR3: TGTGCCAGCAGTTTTGGGGCGGGGAGGAACACTGAAGCTTTCTTT.

J is TRBJ2-3 and V is TRBV28; TRBD1 matches at 9 bases. CDR1 MDHEN and CDR2 SYDVKM come from the germline V gene. The CDR3 loop spans 15 amino acids. Trimming took 4 bases from V and 3 from J; bases not matched to a gene: 5. This CDR3 is CASSSRTGVTDTQYF. The DNA for the CDR3 is TGTGCCAGCAGTTCCCGGACAGGGGTAACAGATACGCAGTATTTT. The full variable domain, completed using reference TRBV28 and TRBJ2-3, is DVKVTQSSRYLVKRTGEKVFLECVQDMDHENMFWYRQDPGLGLRLIYFSYDVKMKEKGDIPEGYSVSREKKERFSLILESASTNQTSMYLCASSSRTGVTDTQYFGPGTRLTVL.

CDR3 in DNA: TGTGCCAGCTCACCAGTGACAGGAAGGCAAGAGACCCAGTACTTC. This gives the protein CASSPVTGRQETQYF. The V call is TRBV18, the J call TRBJ2-5; D is possibly TRBD1 (6 bases). V was cut by 2 bases and J by 2 bases, with 12 bases left in between. The CDR3 sequence is 15 residues long. The germline gives CDR1 KGHSH, CDR2 LQKENI.

V gene TRBV5-1 combines with J gene TRBJ1-1, with TRBD1 matching over 10 bases. V dropped 4 bases and J dropped 1; count of bases not matched to a gene: 10. CDR3 size: 17 residues. Germline assignment: CDR1 SGHRS and CDR2 YFSETQ. Here the CDR3 DNA reads TGCGCCAGCAGCCCCCGGGACAGGGGTGAGGAGAACACTGAAGCTTTCTTT. It is translated as CASSPRDRGEENTEAFF.

V usage is TRBV23-1 and J usage is TRBJ2-7; D call uncertain. TRBV23-1 is an ORF; its function is uncertain. V shed 3 bases and J shed 2 bases, with 17 bases lying between them. The length of the CDR3 is 16 residues. CDR3 sequence: CASSQRPRKKTYEQYF. CDR3 DNA: TGCGCCAGCAGTCAGCGACCTAGAAAGAAGACCTACGAGCAGTACTTC.

The chain combines TRBV2 with TRBJ2-1, with no clear D. Germline CDR1 reads SNHLY; CDR2 reads FYNNEI. The CDR3 is made up of 16 amino acids. Trimming took off 7 bases at V and 0 bases at J, with 16 bases between the two ends. CDR3 protein: CASTQGPSSSYNEQFF. The CDR3 DNA reads TGTGCCAGCACTCAAGGGCCATCGAGCTCCTACAATGAGCAGTTCTTC.

The V gene is TRBV12-3 or TRBV12-4, the J gene TRBJ2-7; tentative D call: TRBD1 (6 bases). The CDR3 sequence is 13 residues long. The V and J ends lost 3 bases and 6 bases respectively, with 12 bases between them. The CDR3 spells CASSFSGAGEQYF. The CDR3 DNA reads TGTGCCAGCAGTTTTTCAGGGGCCGGCGAGCAGTACTTC.